The present T cell receptor beta chain was sequenced within a study of T-cell memory formation after mild COVID-19. Study information: Most TCR clusters belonged to a single donor.

Trimming stripped 2 bases from V and 0 bases from J, with 10 bases between. This CDR3 has 15 residues. Germline CDR1 is SGHDN and CDR2 is FVKESK. A note on this clonotype: Antigen: not known.

TCRdb ran MiXCR on the 5' RACE reads and lists one entry per CDR3 protein. The sample consists of about 400,000 distinct CDR3 sequences, under 15% of them appearing once. The study, taken as a whole, reports: Nothing showed for sure that second-wave clones peaking on day 37 were SARS-CoV-2 specific. Of the contracting clones, CD4+ ones lay mainly in CM and EM, and CD8+ ones in EMRA.

The V gene is TRBV14, the J gene TRBJ1-1; D unresolved. This TCR was sampled from a man between 18 and 29 years old who had mild COVID-19 (a few samples of this study predate the infection). Cell type and time point are not known. Specimen: PBMCs or a T cell subset sorted from them (not recorded which). The CDR3 sequence: CASSQRRGMNTEAFF. The CDR3 DNA follows: TGTGCCAGCAGCCAACGGCGCGGGATGAACACTGAAGCTTTCTTT.